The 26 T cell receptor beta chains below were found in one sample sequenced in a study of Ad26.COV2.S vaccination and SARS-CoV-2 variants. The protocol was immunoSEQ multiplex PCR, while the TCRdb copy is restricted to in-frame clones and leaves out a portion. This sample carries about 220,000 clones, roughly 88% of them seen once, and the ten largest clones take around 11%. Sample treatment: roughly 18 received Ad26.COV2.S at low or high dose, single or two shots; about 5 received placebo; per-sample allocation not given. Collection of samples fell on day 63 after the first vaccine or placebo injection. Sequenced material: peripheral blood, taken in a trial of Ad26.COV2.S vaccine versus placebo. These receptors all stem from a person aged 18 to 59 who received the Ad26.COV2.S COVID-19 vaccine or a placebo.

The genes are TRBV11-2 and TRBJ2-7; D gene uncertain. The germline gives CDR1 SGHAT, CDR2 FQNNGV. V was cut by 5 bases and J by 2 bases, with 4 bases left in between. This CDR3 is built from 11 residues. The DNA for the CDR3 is TGTGCCAGCAGCACGACCTACGAGCAGTACTTC. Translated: CASSTTYEQYF.

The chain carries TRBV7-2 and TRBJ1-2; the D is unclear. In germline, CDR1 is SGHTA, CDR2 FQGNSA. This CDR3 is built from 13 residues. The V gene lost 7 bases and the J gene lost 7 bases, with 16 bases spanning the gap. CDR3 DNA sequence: TGTGCCAGCATTCCTGACAAGTCTGGTGGCTACACCTTC. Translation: CASIPDKSGGYTF.

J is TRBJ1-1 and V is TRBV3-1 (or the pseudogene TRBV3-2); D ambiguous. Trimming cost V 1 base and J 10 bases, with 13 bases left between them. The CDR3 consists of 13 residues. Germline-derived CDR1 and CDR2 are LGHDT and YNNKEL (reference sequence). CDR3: CASSQAGPAAAFF. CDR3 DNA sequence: TGTGCCAGCAGCCAAGCTGGCCCGGCAGCAGCTTTCTTT.

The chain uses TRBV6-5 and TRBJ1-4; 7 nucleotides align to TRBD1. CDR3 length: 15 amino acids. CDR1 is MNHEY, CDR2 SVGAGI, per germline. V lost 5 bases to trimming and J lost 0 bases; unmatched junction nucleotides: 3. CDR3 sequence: CASSRDRSTNEKLFF. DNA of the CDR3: TGTGCCAGCAGTCGGGACAGATCAACTAATGAAAAACTGTTTTTT.

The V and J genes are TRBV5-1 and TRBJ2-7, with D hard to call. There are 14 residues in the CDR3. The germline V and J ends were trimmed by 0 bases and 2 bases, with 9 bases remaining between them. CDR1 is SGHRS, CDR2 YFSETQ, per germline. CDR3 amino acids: CASSLGQLPYEQYF. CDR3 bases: TGCGCCAGCAGCTTGGGGCAGCTGCCCTACGAGCAGTACTTC.

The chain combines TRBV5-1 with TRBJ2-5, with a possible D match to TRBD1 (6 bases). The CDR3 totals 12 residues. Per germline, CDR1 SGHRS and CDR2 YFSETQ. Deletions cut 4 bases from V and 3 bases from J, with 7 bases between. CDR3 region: CASSGTKETQYF. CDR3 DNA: TGCGCCAGCAGCGGGACAAAAGAGACCCAGTACTTC. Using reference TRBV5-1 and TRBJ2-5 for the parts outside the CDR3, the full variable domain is KAGVTQTPRYLIKTRGQQVTLSCSPISGHRSVSWYQQTPGQGLQFLFEYFSETQRNKGNFPGRFSGRQFSNSRSEMNVSTLELGDSALYLCASSGTKETQYFGPGTRLLVL.

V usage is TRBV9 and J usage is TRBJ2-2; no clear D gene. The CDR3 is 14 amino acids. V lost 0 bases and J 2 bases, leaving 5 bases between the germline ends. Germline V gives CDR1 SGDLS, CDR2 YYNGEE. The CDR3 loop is CASSVVSNTGELFF. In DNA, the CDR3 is TGTGCCAGCAGCGTAGTTTCAAACACCGGGGAGCTGTTTTTT.

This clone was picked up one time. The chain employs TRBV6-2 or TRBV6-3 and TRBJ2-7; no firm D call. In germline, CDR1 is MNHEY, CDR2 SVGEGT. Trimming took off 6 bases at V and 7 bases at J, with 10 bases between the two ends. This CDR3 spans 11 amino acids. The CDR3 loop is CASSNDWEQYF. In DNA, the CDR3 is TGTGCCAGCAGCAACGACTGGGAGCAGTACTTC.

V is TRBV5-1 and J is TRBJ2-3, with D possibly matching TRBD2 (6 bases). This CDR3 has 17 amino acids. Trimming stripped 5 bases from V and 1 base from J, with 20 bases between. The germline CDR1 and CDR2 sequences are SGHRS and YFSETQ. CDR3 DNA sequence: TGCGCCAGCAGTCGGGACTTGCCGAGGGCTCGCACAGATACGCAGTATTTT. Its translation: CASSRDLPRARTDTQYF.

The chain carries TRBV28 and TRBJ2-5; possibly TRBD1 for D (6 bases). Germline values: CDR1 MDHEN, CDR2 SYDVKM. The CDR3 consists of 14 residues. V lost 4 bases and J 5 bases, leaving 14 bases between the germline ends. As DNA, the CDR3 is TGTGCCAGCAGTTCCCCCGGCAGGGGCGAGACCCAGTACTTC. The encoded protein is CASSSPGRGETQYF.

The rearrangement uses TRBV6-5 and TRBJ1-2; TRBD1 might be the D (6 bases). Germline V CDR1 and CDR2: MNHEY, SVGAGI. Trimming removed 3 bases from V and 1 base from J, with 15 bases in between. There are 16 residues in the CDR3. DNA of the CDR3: TGTGCCAGCAGTTATCAGGGGTCTTCATATAACTATGGCTACACCTTC. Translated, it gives CASSYQGSSYNYGYTF.

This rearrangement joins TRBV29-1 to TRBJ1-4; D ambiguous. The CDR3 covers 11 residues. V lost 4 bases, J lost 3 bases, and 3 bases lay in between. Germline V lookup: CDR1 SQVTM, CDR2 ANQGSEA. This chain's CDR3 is CSVGANEKLFF. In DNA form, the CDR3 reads TGCAGCGTTGGAGCTAATGAAAAACTGTTTTTT.

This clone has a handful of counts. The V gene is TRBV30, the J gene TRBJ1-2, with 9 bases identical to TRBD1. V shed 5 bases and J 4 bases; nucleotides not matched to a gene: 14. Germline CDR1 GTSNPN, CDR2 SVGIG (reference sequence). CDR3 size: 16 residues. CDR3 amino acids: CAWLDRGGGSSYGYTF. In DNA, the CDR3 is TGTGCCTGGTTAGACAGGGGGGGCGGTTCTAGCTATGGCTACACCTTC.

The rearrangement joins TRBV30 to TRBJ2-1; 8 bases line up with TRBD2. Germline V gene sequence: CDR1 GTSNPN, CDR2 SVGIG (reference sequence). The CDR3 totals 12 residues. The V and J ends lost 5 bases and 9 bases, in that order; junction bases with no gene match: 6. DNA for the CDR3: TGTGCCTGGGGACTAGCATTGACTGAGCAGTTCTTC. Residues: CAWGLALTEQFF.

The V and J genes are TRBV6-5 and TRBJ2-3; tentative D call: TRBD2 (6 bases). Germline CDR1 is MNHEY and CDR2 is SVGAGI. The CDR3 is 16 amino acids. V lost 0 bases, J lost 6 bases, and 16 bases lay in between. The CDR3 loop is CASSYSRGLAGDTQYF. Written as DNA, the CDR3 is TGTGCCAGCAGTTACTCGCGGGGCCTAGCAGGGGATACGCAGTATTTT.

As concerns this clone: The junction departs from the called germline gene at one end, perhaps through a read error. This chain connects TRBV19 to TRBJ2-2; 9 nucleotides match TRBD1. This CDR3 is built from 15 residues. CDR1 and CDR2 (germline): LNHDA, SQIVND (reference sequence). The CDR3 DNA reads TGTGCCAGTAGTACCGGGACAGGGACGTTAGGGGGGCTGTTTTTT. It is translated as CASSTGTGTLGGLFF.

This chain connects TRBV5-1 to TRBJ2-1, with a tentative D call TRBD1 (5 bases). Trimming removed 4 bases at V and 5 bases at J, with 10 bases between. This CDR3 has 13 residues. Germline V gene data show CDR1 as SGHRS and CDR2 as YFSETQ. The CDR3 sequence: CASSRIGDNEQFF. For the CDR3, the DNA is TGCGCCAGCAGCCGTATAGGGGACAATGAGCAGTTCTTC.

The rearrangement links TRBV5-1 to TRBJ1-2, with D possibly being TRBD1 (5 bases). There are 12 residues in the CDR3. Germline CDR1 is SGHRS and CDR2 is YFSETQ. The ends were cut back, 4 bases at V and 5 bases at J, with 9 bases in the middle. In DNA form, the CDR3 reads TGCGCCAGCAGCATTGACAGATATGGCTACACCTTC. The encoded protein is CASSIDRYGYTF.

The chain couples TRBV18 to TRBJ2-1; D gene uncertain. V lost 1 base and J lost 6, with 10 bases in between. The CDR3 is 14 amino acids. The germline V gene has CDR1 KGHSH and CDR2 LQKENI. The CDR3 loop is CASSPLALGNEQFF. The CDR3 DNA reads TGTGCCAGCTCACCACTGGCCCTCGGCAATGAGCAGTTCTTC.

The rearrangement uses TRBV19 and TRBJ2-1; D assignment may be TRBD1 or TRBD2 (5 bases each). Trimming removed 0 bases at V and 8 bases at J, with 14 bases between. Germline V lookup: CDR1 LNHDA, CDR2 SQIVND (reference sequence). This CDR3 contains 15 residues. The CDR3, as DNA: TGTGCCAGTAGTATAGATCTCGGGGCGGGCTATGAGCAGTTCTTC. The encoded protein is CASSIDLGAGYEQFF.

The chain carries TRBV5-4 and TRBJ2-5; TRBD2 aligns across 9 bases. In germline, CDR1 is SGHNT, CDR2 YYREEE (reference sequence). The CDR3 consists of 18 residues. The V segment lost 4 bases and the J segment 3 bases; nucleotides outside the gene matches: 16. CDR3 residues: CASSAQGVRPSGEETQYF. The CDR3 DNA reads TGTGCCAGCAGCGCACAGGGTGTTCGGCCTAGCGGGGAAGAGACCCAGTACTTC.

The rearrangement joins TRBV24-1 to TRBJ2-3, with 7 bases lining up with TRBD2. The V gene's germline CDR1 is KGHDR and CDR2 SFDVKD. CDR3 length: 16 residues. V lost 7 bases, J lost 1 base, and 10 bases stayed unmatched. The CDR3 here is CATRGTGGYGTDTQYF. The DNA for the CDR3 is TGTGCCACCAGGGGGACGGGAGGCTATGGCACAGATACGCAGTATTTT.

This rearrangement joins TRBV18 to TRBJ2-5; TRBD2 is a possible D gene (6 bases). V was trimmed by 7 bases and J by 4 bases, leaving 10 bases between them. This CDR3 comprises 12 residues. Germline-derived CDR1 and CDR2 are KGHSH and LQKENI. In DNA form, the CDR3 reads TGTGCCAGCTTGGAGGGAGGAGAGACCCAGTACTTC. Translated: CASLEGGETQYF.

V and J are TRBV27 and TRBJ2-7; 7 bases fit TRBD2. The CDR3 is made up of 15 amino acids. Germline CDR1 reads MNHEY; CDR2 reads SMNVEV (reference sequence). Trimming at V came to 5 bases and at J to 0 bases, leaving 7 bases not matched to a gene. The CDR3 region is CASSRGLGVSYEQYF. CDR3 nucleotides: TGTGCCAGCAGTCGCGGACTAGGAGTCTCCTACGAGCAGTACTTC.

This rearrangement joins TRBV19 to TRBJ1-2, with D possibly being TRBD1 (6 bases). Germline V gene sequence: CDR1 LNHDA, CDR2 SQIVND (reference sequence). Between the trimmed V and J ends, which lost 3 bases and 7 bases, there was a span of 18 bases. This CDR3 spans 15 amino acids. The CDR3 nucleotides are TGTGCCAGTAGTATCCGGGGGGACACCCGGGGTGGCTACACCTTC. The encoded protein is CASSIRGDTRGGYTF. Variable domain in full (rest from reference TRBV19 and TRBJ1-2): DGGITQSPKYLFRKEGQNVTLSCEQNLNHDAMYWYRQDPGQGLRLIYYSQIVNDFQKGDIAEGYSVSREKKESFPLTVTSAQKNPTAFYLCASSIRGDTRGGYTFGSGTRLTVV.

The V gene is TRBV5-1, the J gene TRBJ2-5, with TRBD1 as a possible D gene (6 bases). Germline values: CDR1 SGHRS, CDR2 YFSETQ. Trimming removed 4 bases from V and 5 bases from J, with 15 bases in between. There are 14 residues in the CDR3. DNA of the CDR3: TGCGCCAGCAGCCCGGCAGGGGTTAGCGAGACCCAGTACTTC. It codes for CASSPAGVSETQYF.